This T cell receptor (beta chain) was retrieved from a study of blood T cells in healthy people across ages. The CDR3 sequence is 13 residues long. The trim removed 5 bases at V and 4 bases at J, leaving 7 bases unmatched. CDR1 is DFQATT and CDR2 is SNEGSKA in the germline V gene (reference sequence). Combining a sample-barcoded 5' primer with a J-beta primer mix, a second PCR ran for roughly 7 to 12 cycles. TCRdb reprocessed the 5' RACE reads via MiXCR and lists one record per CDR3 protein. The sample carries 600,000 to 650,000 distinct CDR3 sequences, roughly 50% recorded once. Sequencing input: blood. The clonotype was recovered from a man aged 60 to 75 in good health. The chain uses TRBV20-1 and TRBJ2-5, with 7 bases fitting TRBD1. Here the CDR3 DNA reads TGCAGTGCTGCCCGAGACAGGGCAGAGACCCAGTACTTC. Amino acids: CSAARDRAETQYF.